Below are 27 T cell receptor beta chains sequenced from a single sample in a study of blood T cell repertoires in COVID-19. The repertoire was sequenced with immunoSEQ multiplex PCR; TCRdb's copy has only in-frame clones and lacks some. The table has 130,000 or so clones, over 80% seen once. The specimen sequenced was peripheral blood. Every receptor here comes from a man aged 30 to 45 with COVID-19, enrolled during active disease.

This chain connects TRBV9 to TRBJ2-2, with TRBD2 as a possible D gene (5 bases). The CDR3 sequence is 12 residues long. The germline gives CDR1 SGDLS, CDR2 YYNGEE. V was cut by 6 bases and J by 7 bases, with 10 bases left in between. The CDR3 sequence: CASTPGFGELFF. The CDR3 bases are TGTGCCAGCACCCCGGGGTTCGGGGAGCTGTTTTTT.

CDR3 loop: CASRQGRGADTQYF. The CDR3 region has the DNA TGTGCCAGCAGACAGGGTCGGGGTGCAGATACGCAGTATTTT. The V call is TRBV27, the J call TRBJ2-3; TRBD1 is a possible D gene (6 bases). V lost 6 bases to trimming and J lost 4 bases, with 14 bases between them. CDR3 length: 14 amino acids. Germline V gives CDR1 MNHEY, CDR2 SMNVEV (reference sequence).

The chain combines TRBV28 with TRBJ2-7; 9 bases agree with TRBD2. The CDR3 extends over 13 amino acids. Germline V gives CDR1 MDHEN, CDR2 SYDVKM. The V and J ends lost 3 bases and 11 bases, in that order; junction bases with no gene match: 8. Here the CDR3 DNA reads TGTGCCAGCAGTTTCGCGGCGGGAGGGCCGGAGTACTTC. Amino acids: CASSFAAGGPEYF.

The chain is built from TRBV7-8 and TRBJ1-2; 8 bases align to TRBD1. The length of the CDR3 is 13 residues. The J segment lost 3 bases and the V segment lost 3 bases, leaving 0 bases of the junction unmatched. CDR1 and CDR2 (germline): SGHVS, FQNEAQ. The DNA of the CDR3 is TGTGCCAGCAGCTTGGACAGGGACTATGGCTACACCTTC. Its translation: CASSLDRDYGYTF. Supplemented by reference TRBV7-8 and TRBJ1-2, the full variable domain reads GAGVSQSPRYKVAKRGQDVALRCDPISGHVSLFWYQQALGQGPEFLTYFQNEAQLDKSGLPSDRFFAERPEGSVSTLKIQRTQQEDSAVYLCASSLDRDYGYTFGSGTRLTVV.

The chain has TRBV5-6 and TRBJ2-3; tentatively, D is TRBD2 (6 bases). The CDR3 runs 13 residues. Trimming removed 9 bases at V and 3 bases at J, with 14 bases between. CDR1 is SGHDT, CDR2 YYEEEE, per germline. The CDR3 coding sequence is TGTGCCACCACTAGCCGAATGACAGATACGCAGTATTTT. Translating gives CATTSRMTDTQYF.

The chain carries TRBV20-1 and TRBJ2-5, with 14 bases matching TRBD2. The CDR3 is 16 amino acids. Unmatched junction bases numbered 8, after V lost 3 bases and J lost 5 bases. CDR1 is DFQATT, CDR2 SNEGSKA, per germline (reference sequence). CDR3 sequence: CSASSLTSGRGETQYF. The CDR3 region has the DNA TGCAGTGCTAGTTCGTTGACTAGCGGGAGGGGGGAGACCCAGTACTTC.

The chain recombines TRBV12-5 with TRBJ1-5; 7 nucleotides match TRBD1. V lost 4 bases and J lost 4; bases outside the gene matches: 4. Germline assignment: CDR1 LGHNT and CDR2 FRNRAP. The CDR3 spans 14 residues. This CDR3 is CASGSAGGNQPQHF. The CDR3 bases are TGTGCTAGTGGTTCCGCAGGGGGGAATCAGCCCCAGCATTTT.

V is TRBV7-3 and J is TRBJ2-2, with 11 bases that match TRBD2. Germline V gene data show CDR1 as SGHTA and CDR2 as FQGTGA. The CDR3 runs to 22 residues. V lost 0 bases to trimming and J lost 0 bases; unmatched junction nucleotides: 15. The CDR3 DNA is TGTGCCAGCAGCTTAACGTCCCTAATCCCACTAGCGGGAGTTCCGAACACCGGGGAGCTGTTTTTT. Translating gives CASSLTSLIPLAGVPNTGELFF.

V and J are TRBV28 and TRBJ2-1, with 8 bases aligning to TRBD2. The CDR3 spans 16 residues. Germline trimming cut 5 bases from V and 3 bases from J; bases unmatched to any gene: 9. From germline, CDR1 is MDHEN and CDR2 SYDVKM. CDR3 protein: CASSPHTGGRYNEQFF. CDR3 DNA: TGTGCCAGCAGTCCCCACACGGGAGGGCGCTACAATGAGCAGTTCTTC.

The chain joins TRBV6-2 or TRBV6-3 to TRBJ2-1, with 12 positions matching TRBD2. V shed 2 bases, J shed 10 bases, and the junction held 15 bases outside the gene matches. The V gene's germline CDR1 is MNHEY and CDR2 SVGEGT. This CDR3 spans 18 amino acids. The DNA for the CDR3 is TGTGCCAGCAGTTACCCCTATCTAGCGGGGGGGGAGAGTCTAGAGCAGTTCTTC. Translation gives CASSYPYLAGGESLEQFF.

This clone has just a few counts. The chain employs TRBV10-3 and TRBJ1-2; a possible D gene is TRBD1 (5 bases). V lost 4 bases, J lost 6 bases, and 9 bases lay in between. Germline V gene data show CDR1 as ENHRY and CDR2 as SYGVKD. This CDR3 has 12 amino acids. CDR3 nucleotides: TGTGCCATCAGTGGACAGAAGGATGGCTACACCTTC. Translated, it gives CAISGQKDGYTF.

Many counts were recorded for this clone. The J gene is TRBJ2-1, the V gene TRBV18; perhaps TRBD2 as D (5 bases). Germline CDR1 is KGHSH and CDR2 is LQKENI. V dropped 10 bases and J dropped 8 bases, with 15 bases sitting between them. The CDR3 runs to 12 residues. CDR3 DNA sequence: TGTGCCACCCGGGGTGGCGGCGATGAGCAGTTCTTC. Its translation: CATRGGGDEQFF.

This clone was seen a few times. The CDR3 spells CAWSVQGGGFTEAFF. CDR3 bases: TGTGCCTGGAGTGTACAGGGGGGGGGATTCACTGAAGCTTTCTTT. V usage is TRBV30 and J usage is TRBJ1-1, with 8 bases that match TRBD1. V gave up 0 bases and J gave up 4 bases; unmatched junction bases: 7. The CDR3 totals 15 residues. Germline V lookup: CDR1 GTSNPN, CDR2 SVGIG (reference sequence).

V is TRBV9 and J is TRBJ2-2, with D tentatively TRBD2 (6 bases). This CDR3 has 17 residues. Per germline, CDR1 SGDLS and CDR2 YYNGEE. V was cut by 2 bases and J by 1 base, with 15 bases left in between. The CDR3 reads CASSVKGGTQNTGELFF. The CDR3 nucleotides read TGTGCCAGCAGCGTTAAAGGCGGGACGCAGAACACCGGGGAGCTGTTTTTT.

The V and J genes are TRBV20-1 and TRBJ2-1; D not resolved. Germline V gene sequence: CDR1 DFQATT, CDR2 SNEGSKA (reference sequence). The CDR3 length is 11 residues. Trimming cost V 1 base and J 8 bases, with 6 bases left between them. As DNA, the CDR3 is TGCAGTGCTAGAGGTGAGGATGAGCAGTTCTTC. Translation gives CSARGEDEQFF.

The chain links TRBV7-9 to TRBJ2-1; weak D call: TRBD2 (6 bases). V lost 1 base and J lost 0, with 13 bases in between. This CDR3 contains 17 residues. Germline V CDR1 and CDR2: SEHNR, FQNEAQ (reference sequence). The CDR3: CASSLGVAASSYNEQFF. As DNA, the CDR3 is TGTGCCAGCAGCTTAGGGGTAGCGGCGAGCTCCTACAATGAGCAGTTCTTC. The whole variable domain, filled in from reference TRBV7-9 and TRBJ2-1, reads DTGVSQNPRHKITKRGQNVTFRCDPISEHNRLYWYRQTLGQGPEFLTYFQNEAQLEKSRLLSDRFSAERPKGSFSTLEIQRTEQGDSAMYLCASSLGVAASSYNEQFFGPGTRLTVL.

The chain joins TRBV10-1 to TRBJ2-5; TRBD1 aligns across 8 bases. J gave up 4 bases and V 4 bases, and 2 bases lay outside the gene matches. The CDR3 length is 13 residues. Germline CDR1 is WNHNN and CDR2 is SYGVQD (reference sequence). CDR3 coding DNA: TGCGCCAGCAGTGGGACAGGGAGAGAGACCCAGTACTTC. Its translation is CASSGTGRETQYF.

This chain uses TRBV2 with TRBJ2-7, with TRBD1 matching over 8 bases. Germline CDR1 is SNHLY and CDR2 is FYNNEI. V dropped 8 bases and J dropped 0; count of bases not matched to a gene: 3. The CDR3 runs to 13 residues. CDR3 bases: TGTGCCAGCCGGGACAGGCTCTCCTACGAGCAGTACTTC. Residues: CASRDRLSYEQYF.

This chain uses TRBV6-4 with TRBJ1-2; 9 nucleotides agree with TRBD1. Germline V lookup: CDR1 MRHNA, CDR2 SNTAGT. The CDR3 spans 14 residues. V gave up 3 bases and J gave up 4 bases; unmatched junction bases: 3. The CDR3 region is CASSDQTGGYGYTF. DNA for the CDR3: TGTGCCAGCAGTGATCAGACAGGGGGCTATGGCTACACCTTC.

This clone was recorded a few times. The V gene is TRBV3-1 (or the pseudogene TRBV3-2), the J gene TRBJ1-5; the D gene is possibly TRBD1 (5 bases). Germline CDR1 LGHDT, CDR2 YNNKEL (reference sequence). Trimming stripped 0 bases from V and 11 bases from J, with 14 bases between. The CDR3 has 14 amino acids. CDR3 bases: TGTGCCAGCAGCCAAGACTCCGGGGGTAGAGCCCAGCATTTT. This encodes CASSQDSGGRAQHF.

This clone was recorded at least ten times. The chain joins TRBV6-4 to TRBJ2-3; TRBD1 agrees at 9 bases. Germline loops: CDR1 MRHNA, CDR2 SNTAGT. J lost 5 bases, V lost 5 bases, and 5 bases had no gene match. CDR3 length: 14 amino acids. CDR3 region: CASSPRQGEDTQYF. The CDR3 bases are TGTGCCAGCAGTCCCCGACAGGGGGAAGATACGCAGTATTTT.

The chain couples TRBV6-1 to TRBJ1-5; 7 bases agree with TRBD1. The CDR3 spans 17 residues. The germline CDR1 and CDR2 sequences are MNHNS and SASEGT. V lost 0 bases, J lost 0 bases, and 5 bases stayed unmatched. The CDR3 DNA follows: TGTGCCAGCAGTGAAGCGACGGGACAGATTAGCAATCAGCCCCAGCATTTT. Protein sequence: CASSEATGQISNQPQHF.

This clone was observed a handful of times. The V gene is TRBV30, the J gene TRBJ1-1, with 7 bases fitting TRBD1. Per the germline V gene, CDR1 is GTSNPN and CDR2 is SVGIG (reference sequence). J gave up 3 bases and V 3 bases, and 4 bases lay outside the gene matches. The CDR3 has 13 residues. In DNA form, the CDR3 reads TGTGCCTGGAGCATGGGACAGTACACTGAAGCTTTCTTT. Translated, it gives CAWSMGQYTEAFF.

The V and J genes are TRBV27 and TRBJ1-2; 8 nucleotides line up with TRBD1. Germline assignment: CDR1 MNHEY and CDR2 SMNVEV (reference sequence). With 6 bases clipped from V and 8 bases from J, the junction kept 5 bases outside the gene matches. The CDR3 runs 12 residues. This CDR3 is CASSTGGRGYTF. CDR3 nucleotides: TGTGCCAGCAGCACAGGGGGGCGCGGCTACACCTTC.

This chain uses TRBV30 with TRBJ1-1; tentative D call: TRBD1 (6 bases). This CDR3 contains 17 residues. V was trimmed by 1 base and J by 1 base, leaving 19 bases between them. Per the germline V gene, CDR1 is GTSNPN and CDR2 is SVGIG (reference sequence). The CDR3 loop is CAWSAPGKTGRNTEAFF. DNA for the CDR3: TGTGCCTGGAGTGCCCCCGGAAAGACAGGCCGGAACACTGAAGCTTTCTTT.

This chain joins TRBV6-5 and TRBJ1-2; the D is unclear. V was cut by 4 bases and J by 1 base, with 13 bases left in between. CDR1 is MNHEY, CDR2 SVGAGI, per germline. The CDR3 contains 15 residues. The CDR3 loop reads CASSSSGLINYGYTF. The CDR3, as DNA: TGTGCCAGCAGTTCCTCTGGACTGATTAACTATGGCTACACCTTC.

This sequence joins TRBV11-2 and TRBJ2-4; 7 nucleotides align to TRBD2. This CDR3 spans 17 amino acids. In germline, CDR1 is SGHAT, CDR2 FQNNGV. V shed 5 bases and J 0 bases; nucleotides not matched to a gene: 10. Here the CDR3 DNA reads TGTGCCAGCAGCCGCCTTCTAGCGGAGGCAGCCAAAAACATTCAGTACTTC. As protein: CASSRLLAEAAKNIQYF.